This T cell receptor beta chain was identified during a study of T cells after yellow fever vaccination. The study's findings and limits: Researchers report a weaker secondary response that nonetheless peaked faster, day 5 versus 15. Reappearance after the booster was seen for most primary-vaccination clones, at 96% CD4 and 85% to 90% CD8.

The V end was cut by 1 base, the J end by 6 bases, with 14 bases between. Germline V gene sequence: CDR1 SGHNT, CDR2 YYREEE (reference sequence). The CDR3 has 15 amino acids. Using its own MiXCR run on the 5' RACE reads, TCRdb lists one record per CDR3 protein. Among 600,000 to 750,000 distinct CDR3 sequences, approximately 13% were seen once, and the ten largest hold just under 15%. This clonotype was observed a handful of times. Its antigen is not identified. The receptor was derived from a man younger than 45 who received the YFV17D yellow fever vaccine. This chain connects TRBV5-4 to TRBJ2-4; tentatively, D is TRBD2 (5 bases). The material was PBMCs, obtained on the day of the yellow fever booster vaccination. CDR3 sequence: CASSLMGSSGNIQYF. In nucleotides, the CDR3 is TGTGCCAGCAGCTTGATGGGGAGCTCGGGAAACATTCAGTACTTC.